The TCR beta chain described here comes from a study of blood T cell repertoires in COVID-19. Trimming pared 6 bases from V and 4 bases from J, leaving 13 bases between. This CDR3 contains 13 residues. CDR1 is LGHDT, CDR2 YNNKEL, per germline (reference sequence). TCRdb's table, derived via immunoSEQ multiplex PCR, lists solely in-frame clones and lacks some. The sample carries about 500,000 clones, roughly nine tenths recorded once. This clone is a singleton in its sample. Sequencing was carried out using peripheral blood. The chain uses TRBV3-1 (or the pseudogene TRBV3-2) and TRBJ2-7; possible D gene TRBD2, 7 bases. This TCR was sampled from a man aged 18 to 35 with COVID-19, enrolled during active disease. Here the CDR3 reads CASSGSGTYEQYF. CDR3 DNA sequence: TGTGCCAGCAGTGGCAGCGGGACATACGAGCAGTACTTC.